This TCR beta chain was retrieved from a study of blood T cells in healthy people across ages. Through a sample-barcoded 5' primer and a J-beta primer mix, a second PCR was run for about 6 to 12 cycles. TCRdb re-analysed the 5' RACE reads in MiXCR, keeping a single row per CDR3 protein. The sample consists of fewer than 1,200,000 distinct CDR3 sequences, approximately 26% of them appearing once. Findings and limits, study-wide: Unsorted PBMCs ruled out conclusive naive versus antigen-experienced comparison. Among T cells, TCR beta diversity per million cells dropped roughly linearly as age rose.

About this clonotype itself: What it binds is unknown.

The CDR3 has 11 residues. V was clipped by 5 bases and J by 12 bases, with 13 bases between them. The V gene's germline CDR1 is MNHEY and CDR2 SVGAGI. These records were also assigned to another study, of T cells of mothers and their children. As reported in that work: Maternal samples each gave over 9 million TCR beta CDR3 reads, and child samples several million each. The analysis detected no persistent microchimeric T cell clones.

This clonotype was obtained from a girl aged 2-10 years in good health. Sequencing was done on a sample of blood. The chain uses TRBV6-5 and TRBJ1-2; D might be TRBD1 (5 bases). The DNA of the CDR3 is TGTGCCAGCAGTGCCCTAGGGGTCCACACCTTC. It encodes CASSALGVHTF.